The rows below give T cell receptor beta chains drawn from one sample of a study of shared clonotypes between healthy human individuals. TCRdb's copy holds only in-frame clones and misses some; the assay was immunoSEQ multiplex PCR. The profile covers about 2.4 million clones, with 90% to 95% appearing a single time and more than 0.35% taken by the ten largest. Sequences were obtained from naive CD4+ T cells from PBMCs. The source is a man aged 18-30 years in good health. Some clones in this sample may be carry-over from other donors' samples. The CDR3 runs from the conserved cysteine through the conserved F or W. A D gene is named only where the DNA matches it firmly. The size of a clone is reported for some rows only, either as once, few or many, or as a class for expanded clones.

CDR3 protein | CDR3 DNA | D gene | J gene | clone size | V gene
CAWSVGPDTQYF | TGTGCCTGGAGTGTAGGGCCAGATACGCAGTATTTT | - | TRBJ2-3 | once | TRBV30
CASRISDADYEQYF | TGCGCCAGCAGGATTTCGGACGCCGACTACGAGCAGTACTTC | - | TRBJ2-7 | - | TRBV5-1
CASSLGDRGPYGYTF | TGCGCCAGCAGCTTGGGGGACAGGGGGCCCTATGGCTACACCTTC | TRBD1 | TRBJ1-2 | - | TRBV5-1
CASTWGLAGADTQYF | TGCGCCAGCACCTGGGGGCTAGCGGGAGCAGATACGCAGTATTTT | TRBD2 | TRBJ2-3 | - | TRBV5-1
CASSATSVRETQYF | TGTGCCAGCAGCGCGACTAGTGTTCGCGAGACCCAGTACTTC | - | TRBJ2-5 | - | TRBV2
CASSIERNQPQHF | TGTGCCAGTAGTATAGAACGCAATCAGCCCCAGCATTTT | - | TRBJ1-5 | - | TRBV19
CSASRRDEQFF | TGCAGTGCTAGCCGCAGGGATGAGCAGTTCTTC | - | TRBJ2-1 | - | TRBV20-1
CASSLAPGQETQYF | TGCGCCAGCAGCTTGGCCCCAGGCCAAGAGACCCAGTACTTC | - | TRBJ2-5 | - | TRBV5-1
CAISEPAGRGSGETQYF | TGTGCCATCAGTGAACCGGCAGGGAGGGGGTCGGGGGAGACCCAGTACTTC | - | TRBJ2-5 | - | TRBV10-3
CASSSDRQDLSPLHF | TGTGCCAGCAGTTCCGACCGACAGGACCTTTCACCCCTCCACTTT | - | TRBJ1-6 | - | TRBV28
CASSLADSSEDNEQFF | TGCGCCAGCAGCTTGGCAGACAGTTCAGAGGACAATGAGCAGTTCTTC | - | TRBJ2-1 | - | TRBV5-1
CASTTLRARNNEQFF | TGTGCCAGCACCACCCTCCGGGCGCGGAACAATGAGCAGTTCTTC | - | TRBJ2-1 | - | TRBV27
CASSAEASGTKQFF | TGTGCCAGCAGTGCCGAAGCGTCGGGGACTAAGCAGTTCTTC | TRBD2 | TRBJ2-1 | - | TRBV6-5
CASSPETGGSYEQYF | TGTGCCAGCTCACCAGAGACAGGGGGTTCCTACGAGCAGTACTTC | TRBD1 | TRBJ2-7 | - | TRBV18
CASSGGQAGEAFF | TGTGCCAGCAGTGGCGGACAAGCCGGTGAAGCTTTCTTT | - | TRBJ1-1 | - | TRBV28
CASSNPGFGEKLFF | TGTGCCAGCAGCAACCCCGGGTTCGGTGAAAAACTGTTTTTT | - | TRBJ1-4 | - | TRBV7-9
CASSFTPWGYTF | TGTGCCAGCAGTTTCACCCCGTGGGGCTACACCTTC | - | TRBJ1-2 | - | TRBV28
CSTRGDGYEQYF | TGCAGCACCCGTGGTGACGGCTACGAGCAGTACTTC | - | TRBJ2-7 | - | TRBV29-1
CASSPQGLGSYGYTF | TGTGCCAGCAGCCCACAGGGGCTCGGGAGTTATGGCTACACCTTC | TRBD1 | TRBJ1-2 | - | TRBV7-9
CASTETLTYEQYF | TGTGCCAGCACTGAGACACTAACCTACGAGCAGTACTTC | - | TRBJ2-7 | - | TRBV6-1
CASSEVAARITQYF | TGTGCCAGCAGTGAAGTAGCGGCCCGGATAACCCAGTACTTC | - | TRBJ2-5 | - | TRBV6-1
CASSRGQGTNEKLFF | TGCGCCAGCAGCCGCGGACAGGGGACGAATGAAAAACTGTTTTTT | TRBD1 | TRBJ1-4 | once | TRBV5-1